These T cell receptor beta chains were read from a single sample in a study of human T cells and chemical hapten exposure. TCRdb analysed the RACE reads with MiXCR anew, one entry per CDR3 protein. This table holds around 300,000 distinct CDR3 sequences, approximately 6.3% found once. The sequencing here drew on whole blood, taken in connection with sensitization to the hapten diphenylcyclopropenone (DPC). The source is a young woman with alopecia areata. Some clones in this sample may be carry-over from other donors' samples. Each CDR3 is given without its conserved first and last residue. Each record gives: CDR3 protein, V gene, J gene, D gene. A D gene is named only where the DNA matches it firmly.

cdr3_aa: SARGAVGYT
v_call: TRBV20-1
j_call: TRBJ1-2
d_call: -

cdr3_aa: ASSLAHNRGQNEQF
v_call: TRBV7-8
j_call: TRBJ2-1
d_call: TRBD1

cdr3_aa: ASSERTGRAEAF
v_call: TRBV6-1
j_call: TRBJ1-1
d_call: -

cdr3_aa: ASSLWGGHAGEQY
v_call: TRBV12-3/TRBV12-4
j_call: TRBJ2-7
d_call: -

cdr3_aa: ASSPPAQGVDSPLH
v_call: TRBV27
j_call: TRBJ1-6
d_call: TRBD1

cdr3_aa: ASSSREKAGEGTDTQY
v_call: TRBV11-1
j_call: TRBJ2-3
d_call: TRBD2

cdr3_aa: ASSQGDGTDTQY
v_call: TRBV3-1
j_call: TRBJ2-3
d_call: -

cdr3_aa: ASQDSSGNTIY
v_call: TRBV28
j_call: TRBJ1-3
d_call: -

cdr3_aa: ASSRGPSGELF
v_call: TRBV4-1
j_call: TRBJ2-2
d_call: -

cdr3_aa: ASSRDRVDSYNEQF
v_call: TRBV18
j_call: TRBJ2-1
d_call: TRBD1

cdr3_aa: ASSSAGQLSTDTQY
v_call: TRBV7-9
j_call: TRBJ2-3
d_call: -

cdr3_aa: ASSYYGDTQY
v_call: TRBV6-2/TRBV6-3
j_call: TRBJ2-3
d_call: -

cdr3_aa: ATGLAGGETQY
v_call: TRBV10-3
j_call: TRBJ2-5
d_call: TRBD2

cdr3_aa: ASSVAGVETQY
v_call: TRBV9
j_call: TRBJ2-5
d_call: TRBD2

cdr3_aa: ASSLDFGGGTDTQY
v_call: TRBV7-2
j_call: TRBJ2-3
d_call: TRBD2

cdr3_aa: ASSQEMVVLATNEKLF
v_call: TRBV3-1
j_call: TRBJ1-4
d_call: -

cdr3_aa: ASSPTSGGEDTQY
v_call: TRBV7-2
j_call: TRBJ2-3
d_call: TRBD2

cdr3_aa: ASSLGTGGDQQF
v_call: TRBV4-3
j_call: TRBJ2-1
d_call: TRBD1

cdr3_aa: ASRTSGDSYEQY
v_call: TRBV6-5
j_call: TRBJ2-7
d_call: TRBD2

cdr3_aa: ASRRGEDGYT
v_call: TRBV27
j_call: TRBJ1-2
d_call: -

cdr3_aa: ASSSDRGEQY
v_call: TRBV5-1
j_call: TRBJ2-7
d_call: TRBD1

cdr3_aa: ASSAAGATEAF
v_call: TRBV2
j_call: TRBJ1-1
d_call: -

cdr3_aa: ASSAGTDLTDTQY
v_call: TRBV2
j_call: TRBJ2-3
d_call: TRBD1

cdr3_aa: ASSLDRSAYEQY
v_call: TRBV5-4
j_call: TRBJ2-7
d_call: -